One and the same sample provided the 26 T cell receptor beta chains below, sequenced in a study of cytomegalovirus exposure and HLA in healthy donors. PCR was performed using 60 Vbeta and 13 Jbeta primers. Data came from immunoSEQ multiplex PCR; TCRdb stores just in-frame clones and leaves some out. This repertoire shows more than 95,000 clones, 75% to 85% found once; its top ten account for around 4.5%. The sample comprised PBMCs. These receptors were collected from a man aged 25-40 years in good health and CMV-seropositive.

V usage is TRBV4-2 and J usage is TRBJ1-5; 9 bases agree with TRBD1. V trimming: 3 bases; J trimming: 4 bases; junction bases outside the gene matches: 10. CDR1 and CDR2 from the germline V gene are LGHNA and YNFKEQ. This CDR3 spans 17 amino acids. This CDR3 is CASSQGRQGERNQPQHF. The CDR3 nucleotides read TGTGCCAGCAGCCAGGGAAGACAGGGGGAAAGGAATCAGCCCCAGCATTTT.

V is TRBV29-1 and J is TRBJ1-2, with TRBD1 matching 7 bases. The germline V gene has CDR1 SQVTM and CDR2 ANQGSEA. J gave up 5 bases and V 5 bases, and 11 bases lay outside the gene matches. The CDR3 totals 14 residues. CDR3 nucleotides: TGCAGCGTTTTCGGGACAGTTAACCTTTATGGCTACACCTTC. Amino acid sequence: CSVFGTVNLYGYTF. Drawing the rest from reference TRBV29-1 and TRBJ1-2, the complete variable domain is SAVISQKPSRDICQRGTSLTIQCQVDSQVTMMFWYRQQPGQSLTLIATANQGSEATYESGFVIDKFPISRPNLTFSTLTVSNMSPEDSSIYLCSVFGTVNLYGYTFGSGTRLTVV.

This chain joins TRBV25-1 and TRBJ1-2; D remains unclear. V was clipped by 9 bases and J by 4 bases, with 15 bases between them. Germline V lookup: CDR1 MGHDK, CDR2 SYGVNS. The CDR3 is 13 amino acids. The chain's CDR3 is CARAGLVFYGYTF. The CDR3 DNA sequence: TGTGCCAGAGCAGGTCTGGTATTCTATGGCTACACCTTC.

This chain connects TRBV5-1 to TRBJ1-2, with TRBD1 identical over 10 bases. V was pared by 0 bases and J by 5 bases, with 13 bases of the junction left unmatched. This CDR3 has 18 residues. Germline V gene sequence: CDR1 SGHRS, CDR2 YFSETQ. The CDR3 bases are TGCGCCAGCAGCTTGGGACCTGGCGCCGGGACAGGGGTTTATGGCTACACCTTC. It encodes CASSLGPGAGTGVYGYTF. The whole variable domain, remainder taken from reference TRBV5-1 and TRBJ1-2, is KAGVTQTPRYLIKTRGQQVTLSCSPISGHRSVSWYQQTPGQGLQFLFEYFSETQRNKGNFPGRFSGRQFSNSRSEMNVSTLELGDSALYLCASSLGPGAGTGVYGYTFGSGTRLTVV.

The chain recombines TRBV4-1 with TRBJ1-2, with 9 bases fitting TRBD1. The CDR3 totals 15 residues. The V segment lost 0 bases and the J segment 5 bases; nucleotides outside the gene matches: 4. Germline lookup yields CDR1 MGHRA and CDR2 YSYEKL. CDR3 sequence reads: CASSQDPGQGYGYTF. CDR3 DNA sequence: TGCGCCAGCAGCCAAGATCCCGGACAGGGGTATGGCTACACCTTC.

The chain couples TRBV5-1 to TRBJ2-1; TRBD2 matches at 10 bases. V was clipped by 0 bases and J by 10 bases; unmatched bases: 7. Germline lookup yields CDR1 SGHRS and CDR2 YFSETQ. The CDR3 is 15 amino acids. CDR3 region: CASSLVPSGGNEQFF. The CDR3 nucleotides read TGCGCCAGCAGCTTGGTCCCTAGCGGGGGTAACGAGCAGTTCTTC. The full variable domain, its missing parts supplied by reference TRBV5-1 and TRBJ2-1, is KAGVTQTPRYLIKTRGQQVTLSCSPISGHRSVSWYQQTPGQGLQFLFEYFSETQRNKGNFPGRFSGRQFSNSRSEMNVSTLELGDSALYLCASSLVPSGGNEQFFGPGTRLTVL.

The V call is TRBV29-1, the J call TRBJ2-7; 9 bases align to TRBD1. The CDR3 runs 12 residues. Germline values: CDR1 SQVTM, CDR2 ANQGSEA. After removal of 7 bases from V and 4 bases from J, the junction contained 5 bases not matched to a gene. The CDR3 DNA sequence: TGCAGCGGAACAGGGGGCTCGTACGAGCAGTACTTC. Translated, it gives CSGTGGSYEQYF.

The chain combines TRBV4-1 with TRBJ1-5; D call uncertain. This CDR3 has 13 amino acids. The germline V gene encodes CDR1 MGHRA and CDR2 YSYEKL. V was trimmed by 4 bases and J by 5 bases, leaving 9 bases between them. In DNA, the CDR3 is TGCGCCAGCAGCCGAGACAATGATCAGCCCCAGCATTTT. It encodes CASSRDNDQPQHF.

The chain couples TRBV7-8 to TRBJ1-2; no clear D. The CDR3 spans 15 residues. Trimming removed 8 bases from V and 4 bases from J, with 20 bases in between. Germline V gene data show CDR1 as SGHVS and CDR2 as FQNEAQ. In DNA form, the CDR3 reads TGTGCCAGCCCCGAACGAGGACTCCTGATCTATGGCTACACCTTC. Amino acids: CASPERGLLIYGYTF. Complete variable domain (other parts from reference TRBV7-8 and TRBJ1-2): GAGVSQSPRYKVAKRGQDVALRCDPISGHVSLFWYQQALGQGPEFLTYFQNEAQLDKSGLPSDRFFAERPEGSVSTLKIQRTQQEDSAVYLCASPERGLLIYGYTFGSGTRLTVV.

This chain uses TRBV5-6 with TRBJ1-1; 8 nucleotides line up with TRBD1. Trimming at V came to 3 bases and at J to 4 bases, leaving 14 bases not matched to a gene. There are 17 residues in the CDR3. CDR1 SGHDT and CDR2 YYEEEE come from the germline V gene. CDR3 in amino acids: CASSSINTGGVATEAFF. The CDR3 coding sequence is TGTGCCAGCAGCTCCATAAATACAGGGGGAGTAGCCACTGAAGCTTTCTTT.

The chain uses TRBV11-2 and TRBJ1-3; D ambiguous. Germline lookup yields CDR1 SGHAT and CDR2 FQNNGV. V was shortened by 5 bases and J by 0 bases, with 14 bases between the two germline ends. This CDR3 comprises 16 residues. CDR3 in amino acids: CASSPRAADSGNTIYF. CDR3 in DNA: TGTGCCAGCAGCCCCCGAGCGGCAGACTCTGGAAACACCATATATTTT. The full variable domain, completed using reference TRBV11-2 and TRBJ1-3, is EAGVAQSPRYKIIEKRQSVAFWCNPISGHATLYWYQQILGQGPKLLIQFQNNGVVDDSQLPKDRFSAERLKGVDSTLKIQPAKLEDSAVYLCASSPRAADSGNTIYFGEGSWLTVV.

A note on this clone: One end of the junction fails to match germline, which may point to a read error. The chain has TRBV15 and TRBJ2-6, with D tentatively TRBD1 (6 bases). Germline V CDR1 and CDR2: LNHNV, YYDKDF (reference sequence). CDR3 length equals 15 residues. The CDR3 bases are TGTGCCACCAGCTTTTACAGGGCTGGGGCCAACGGCCTGACTTTC. Residues: CATSFYRAGANGLTF.

The chain uses TRBV18 and TRBJ2-1, with 9 bases that match TRBD2. This CDR3 is built from 20 residues. Germline V gene sequence: CDR1 KGHSH, CDR2 LQKENI. Trimming removed 4 bases from V and 0 bases from J; junction bases left unmatched: 16. Written as DNA, the CDR3 is TGTGCCAGCTCACACTCGGGACGCGGGACTAGCTCGACCTCCTACAATGAGCAGTTCTTC. Protein sequence: CASSHSGRGTSSTSYNEQFF.

V gene TRBV12-5 combines with J gene TRBJ1-2; D may be TRBD1 (5 bases). The CDR3 length is 13 residues. Germline assignment: CDR1 LGHNT and CDR2 FRNRAP. Trimming took off 4 bases at V and 0 bases at J, with 6 bases between the two ends. The CDR3 protein is CASGSTANYGYTF. The CDR3 DNA reads TGTGCTAGTGGTTCGACAGCTAACTATGGCTACACCTTC.

This sequence joins TRBV5-1 and TRBJ2-5; D possibly corresponds to TRBD2 (5 bases). The V end lost 7 bases, the J end lost 1 base, and 14 bases lay between the germline ends. This CDR3 contains 14 residues. The germline gives CDR1 SGHRS, CDR2 YFSETQ. The chain's CDR3 is CASGQSGRQETQYF. Here the CDR3 DNA reads TGCGCCAGCGGTCAAAGCGGTCGCCAAGAGACCCAGTACTTC.

The V and J genes are TRBV7-2 and TRBJ2-7; 10 bases align to TRBD1. V was clipped by 5 bases and J by 2 bases; unmatched bases: 3. The CDR3 is made up of 14 amino acids. Germline CDR1 reads SGHTA; CDR2 reads FQGNSA. The CDR3: CASSRDRGAYEQYF. The DNA of the CDR3 is TGTGCCAGCAGCCGGGACAGGGGTGCCTACGAGCAGTACTTC.

The CDR3 region has the DNA TGTGCCAGCAGCCCCGAGCGGGGGGGCACAGATACGCAGTATTTT. Protein: CASSPERGGTDTQYF. The chain recombines TRBV9 with TRBJ2-3; 9 bases fit TRBD2. CDR3 length equals 15 residues. CDR1 is SGDLS, CDR2 YYNGEE, per germline. After removal of 4 bases from V and 1 base from J, the junction contained 4 bases not matched to a gene.

The chain has TRBV5-1 and TRBJ2-1, with TRBD2 matching 8 bases. Germline trimming cut 7 bases from V and 0 bases from J; bases unmatched to any gene: 3. Germline assignment: CDR1 SGHRS and CDR2 YFSETQ. CDR3 length: 14 residues. The CDR3 region has the DNA TGCGCCAGCGGCGGGGGGAGCTCCTACAATGAGCAGTTCTTC. This encodes CASGGGSSYNEQFF.

The chain has TRBV28 and TRBJ2-7, with TRBD2 as a possible D gene (5 bases). The germline V and J ends were trimmed by 6 bases and 5 bases, with 14 bases remaining between them. Germline V gene sequence: CDR1 MDHEN, CDR2 SYDVKM. The CDR3 has 13 amino acids. For the CDR3, the DNA is TGTGCCAGCAGGCTAAGAGGGCCCCACGAGCAGTACTTC. This encodes CASRLRGPHEQYF.

This clone was seen a handful of times. This CDR3 is CASSQESQGSNTEAFF. The CDR3 DNA sequence: TGTGCCAGCAGCCAAGAAAGTCAGGGGTCGAACACTGAAGCTTTCTTT. The chain employs TRBV4-2 and TRBJ1-1, with D possibly matching TRBD1 (6 bases). The CDR3 consists of 16 residues. V lost 0 bases and J lost 1, with 12 bases in between. Germline loops: CDR1 LGHNA, CDR2 YNFKEQ.

The V gene is TRBV4-2, the J gene TRBJ2-1; 14 nucleotides align to TRBD2. Germline CDR1 reads LGHNA; CDR2 reads YNFKEQ. The CDR3 is 19 amino acids. Trimming at V came to 4 bases and at J to 4 bases, leaving 12 bases not matched to a gene. CDR3: CASSPSSGTSGSGYNEQFF. In DNA, the CDR3 is TGTGCCAGCAGCCCATCCTCCGGGACTAGCGGGAGTGGTTACAATGAGCAGTTCTTC.

The V and J genes are TRBV30 and TRBJ2-7; a possible D gene is TRBD2 (6 bases). Germline-derived CDR1 and CDR2 are GTSNPN and SVGIG (reference sequence). The CDR3 consists of 16 residues. The germline V and J ends were trimmed by 2 bases and 0 bases, with 17 bases remaining between them. The CDR3 protein is CAWSSLMRGNSYEQYF. The DNA for the CDR3 is TGTGCCTGGAGTTCCCTTATGCGGGGTAACTCCTACGAGCAGTACTTC.

The chain couples TRBV28 to TRBJ1-1; maybe TRBD1 (5 bases). Germline V gene sequence: CDR1 MDHEN, CDR2 SYDVKM. The CDR3 totals 12 residues. The V gene lost 5 bases and the J gene lost 8 bases, with 12 bases spanning the gap. The CDR3 sequence: CASSPGVEEAFF. CDR3 nucleotides: TGTGCCAGCAGTCCGGGGGTTGAGGAAGCTTTCTTT.

This clone was seen a few times. The CDR3 DNA follows: TGTGCCAGCAGCCAGGAACGCTCCTACGAGCAGTACTTC. It specifies CASSQERSYEQYF. The V and J genes are TRBV27 and TRBJ2-7, with unresolved D. The CDR3 is 13 amino acids. The germline CDR1 and CDR2 sequences are MNHEY and SMNVEV (reference sequence). Trimming removed 6 bases from V and 0 bases from J, with 9 bases in between.

The rearrangement uses TRBV5-4 and TRBJ2-4, with 7 bases identical to TRBD2. CDR3 length: 16 residues. The germline V gene encodes CDR1 SGHNT and CDR2 YYREEE (reference sequence). With 1 base clipped from V and 0 bases from J, the junction kept 4 bases outside the gene matches. CDR3 in amino acids: CASSLSGELAKNIQYF. The CDR3 DNA sequence: TGTGCCAGCAGCTTGAGCGGGGAATTAGCCAAAAACATTCAGTACTTC. Supplemented by reference TRBV5-4 and TRBJ2-4, the full variable domain reads ETGVTQSPTHLIKTRGQQVTLRCSSQSGHNTVSWYQQALGQGPQFIFQYYREEENGRGNFPPRFSGLQFPNYSSELNVNALELDDSALYLCASSLSGELAKNIQYFGAGTRLSVL.

V gene TRBV6-1 combines with J gene TRBJ1-5, with D possibly TRBD1 on 5 matching bases. V dropped 6 bases and J dropped 0 bases, with 12 bases sitting between them. Germline-derived CDR1 and CDR2 are MNHNS and SASEGT. The CDR3 contains 15 residues. The CDR3 region is CASSSGTDSNQPQHF. In nucleotides, the CDR3 is TGTGCCAGCAGCTCTGGGACTGATAGCAATCAGCCCCAGCATTTT.